This T cell receptor (beta chain) was sequenced in a study of response to subunit inactivated influenza vaccine. General study points: Authors suggested each seasonal flu vaccination may recruit only limited numbers of new T cells.

CDR1 is SGHTA and CDR2 is FQGNSA in the germline V gene. V lost 0 bases to trimming and J lost 4 bases, with 13 bases between them. The CDR3 covers 16 residues. This clonotype was observed at least ten times. The antigen is not known. TCRdb called the RT-PCR reads again in MiXCR, with one record for every CDR3 protein. This table has around 530,000 distinct CDR3 sequences, 12% appearing once. The V call is TRBV7-2, the J call TRBJ2-1; D is uncertain. The sequence came from a man aged 45-60 years who received an inactivated influenza vaccine. Sample: PBMCs from blood, taken on the day of vaccination. The CDR3 DNA reads as TGTGCCAGCAGCTTAGCGGCGGCAGCAACGTACAATGAGCAGTTCTTC. Its translation: CASSLAAAATYNEQFF.